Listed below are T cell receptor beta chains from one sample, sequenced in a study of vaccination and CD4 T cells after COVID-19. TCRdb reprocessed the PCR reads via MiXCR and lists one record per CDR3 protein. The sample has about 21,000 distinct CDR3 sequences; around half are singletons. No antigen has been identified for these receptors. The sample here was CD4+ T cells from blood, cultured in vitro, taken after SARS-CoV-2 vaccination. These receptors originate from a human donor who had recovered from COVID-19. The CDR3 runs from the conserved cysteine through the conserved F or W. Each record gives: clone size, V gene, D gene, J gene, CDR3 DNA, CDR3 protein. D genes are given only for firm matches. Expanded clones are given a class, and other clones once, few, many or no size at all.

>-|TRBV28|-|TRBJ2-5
TGTGCCAGCAGTCGATTCAGAGTGGCTAGAAGTCTCCAAGAGACCCAGTACTTC
CASSRFRVARSLQETQYF
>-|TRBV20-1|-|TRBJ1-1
TGCAGTGCTACCGGACGGCGGGGAAACACTGAAGCTTTCTTT
CSATGRRGNTEAFF
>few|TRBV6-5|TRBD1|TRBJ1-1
TGTGCCAGCAGTTACAGACGACAGGGGATAAGCACCCATATGAACACTGAAGCTTTCTTT
CASSYRRQGISTHMNTEAFF
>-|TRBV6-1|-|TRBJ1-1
TGTGCCAGCAGTGAACCGGGAGACATGAACACTGAAGCTTTCTTT
CASSEPGDMNTEAFF
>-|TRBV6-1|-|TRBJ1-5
TGTGCATGCGGGACACGCAATAATCAGCCCCAGCATTTT
CACGTRNNQPQHF
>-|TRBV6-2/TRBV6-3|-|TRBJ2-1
TGTGCCAGCAGTTACTCCCCAGCCAATGAGCAGTTCTTC
CASSYSPANEQFF
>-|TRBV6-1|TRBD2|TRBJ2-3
TGTGCCAGCAGTGAGGGTTTTAGCGGGAGGGCTTCCAATACGCAGTATTTT
CASSEGFSGRASNTQYF
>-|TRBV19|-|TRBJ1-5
TGTGCCAGTAGTTTAAGTAAAGACCAGCCCCAGCATTTT
CASSLSKDQPQHF
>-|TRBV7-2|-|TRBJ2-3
TGTGCCAGCAGCTTCGGAGATACGCAGTATTTT
CASSFGDTQYF
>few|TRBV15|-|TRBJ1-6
TGTGCCACCAGCAGAGAAAGGGATTCACCCCTCCACTTT
CATSRERDSPLHF
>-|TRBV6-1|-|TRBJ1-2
TGTGCCACCATGGGAGGCGGCTATGGCTACACCTTC
CATMGGGYGYTF
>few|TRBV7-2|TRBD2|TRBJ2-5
TGTGCCAGCAGCTTAACGGGGGGGCAAGAGACCCAGTACTTC
CASSLTGGQETQYF
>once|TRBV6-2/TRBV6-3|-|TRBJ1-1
TGTGCCAGCGGACAGAACACTGAAGTTTTCTTT
CASGQNTEVFF
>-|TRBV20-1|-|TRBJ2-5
TGCAGTGAATCCCAACCGGGGACCCAGTACTTC
CSESQPGTQYF
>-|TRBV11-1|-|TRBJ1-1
TGTGCCAGCACCCCGCCAGCCCCAAGGGGCACTGAAGCTTTCTTT
CASTPPAPRGTEAFF
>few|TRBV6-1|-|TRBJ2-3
TGTGCCAGCACCAAGGGCAGGGTGGCAGATACGCAGTATTTT
CASTKGRVADTQYF
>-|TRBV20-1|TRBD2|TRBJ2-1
TGCAGTGCTAGTAGCGGGAGGAACGTCAATGAGCAGTTCTTC
CSASSGRNVNEQFF
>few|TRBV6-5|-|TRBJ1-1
TGTGCCAGCAGTTCCTGGGACAACCTGAACACTGAAGCTTTCTTT
CASSSWDNLNTEAFF
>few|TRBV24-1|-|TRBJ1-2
TGTGCCACCAGTGATTCGAGAGGTGGCTACACCTTC
CATSDSRGGYTF
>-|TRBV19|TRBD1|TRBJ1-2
TGTGCCAGTAGTATAACCGGGACAGGGGTTGGAGGCTACACCTTC
CASSITGTGVGGYTF
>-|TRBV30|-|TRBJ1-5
TGTGCCTGGAGTGTAGGAAGTTACCAGCCCCAGCATTTT
CAWSVGSYQPQHF
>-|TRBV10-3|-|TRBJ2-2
TGTGCCATCAGTCAGGGGCCCGGGGAGCTGTTTTTT
CAISQGPGELFF
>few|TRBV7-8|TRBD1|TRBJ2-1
TGTGCCAGTGCCGGGACAGGGGCCTACAATGAGCAGTTCTTC
CASAGTGAYNEQFF
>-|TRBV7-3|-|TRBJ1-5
TGTGCCAGCAGCCGAAACTGGATTGAGCGCAATCAGCCCCAGCATTTT
CASSRNWIERNQPQHF
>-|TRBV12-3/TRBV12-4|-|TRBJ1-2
TGTGCCAGCAGTCTAGGTATAAGGCAGGGCTATGGCTACACCTTC
CASSLGIRQGYGYTF
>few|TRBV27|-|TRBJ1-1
TGTGCCAGCAGTTTCTCGTGGCGGAACACTGAAGCTTTCTTT
CASSFSWRNTEAFF
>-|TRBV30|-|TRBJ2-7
TGTGCCTGGAGCCCGTCCCCGGCGGACGAGCAGTACTTC
CAWSPSPADEQYF
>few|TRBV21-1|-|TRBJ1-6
TGTGCCAGCAGCAAAGTCTGGACGCCCCTCCACTTT
CASSKVWTPLHF
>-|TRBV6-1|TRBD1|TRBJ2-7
TGTGCCACCACTTTGGGACAGGGCTCCTACGAGCAGTACTTC
CATTLGQGSYEQYF
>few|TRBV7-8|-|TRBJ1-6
TGTGCCAGCAACCCGATACGAGGGGATAATTCACCCCTCCACTTT
CASNPIRGDNSPLHF
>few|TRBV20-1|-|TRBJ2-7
TGCAGTGCTCCGAACCGGGCCTCTTCCTACGAGCAGTACTTC
CSAPNRASSYEQYF
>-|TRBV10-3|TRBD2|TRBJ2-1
TGTGCCATCAGTGTACTAGCGGAGGCGAGCAATGAGCAGTTCTTC
CAISVLAEASNEQFF
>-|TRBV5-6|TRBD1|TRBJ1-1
TGTGCCAGCAGCGCGGGACAGCCGAACACTGAAGCTTTCTTT
CASSAGQPNTEAFF
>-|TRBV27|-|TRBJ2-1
TGTGCCAGCAGTTTATCGGTCTGGGGAATCTACAATGAGCAGTTCTTC
CASSLSVWGIYNEQFF
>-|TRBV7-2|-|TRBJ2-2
TGTGCCAGCAGCTCGTTCACCGGGGAGCTGTTTTTT
CASSSFTGELFF
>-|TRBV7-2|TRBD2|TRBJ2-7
TGTGCCAGCAGCTTAGAGGCTAGCGGGGTGTACGAGCAGTACTTC
CASSLEASGVYEQYF
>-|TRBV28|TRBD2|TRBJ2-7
TGTGCCAGCAGTTCCCTGACTAGCGGGAATACATTGCAGTACTTC
CASSSLTSGNTLQYF
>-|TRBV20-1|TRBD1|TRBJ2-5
TGCAGTGCTAAGGGGGACAGGGAACATCAAGAGACCCAGTACTTC
CSAKGDREHQETQYF
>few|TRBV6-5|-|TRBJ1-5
TGTGCCAGCAGTTACTCGCGAGAACAGCCCCAGCATTTT
CASSYSREQPQHF
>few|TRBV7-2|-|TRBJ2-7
TGTGCCAGCAGCTTAGTTCTCAGGGACGAGCAGTACTTC
CASSLVLRDEQYF
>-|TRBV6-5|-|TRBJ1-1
TGTGCCAGCAGTTACTCGGGCTCGAGTCTGAACACTGAAGCTTTCTTT
CASSYSGSSLNTEAFF
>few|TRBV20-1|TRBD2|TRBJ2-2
TGCAGTGCTAGACGCGGGGGACCCCGGACCGGGGAGCTGTTTTTT
CSARRGGPRTGELFF
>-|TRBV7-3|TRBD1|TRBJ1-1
TGTGCCAGCAGCCCGGACGGGACAGGGGGCTCATGGTGGCGGAACACTGAAGCTTTCTTT
CASSPDGTGGSWWRNTEAFF
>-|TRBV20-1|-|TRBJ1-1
TGCAGTGCTAGAGATGGGTCCATCGGGCAGACCCAAGCTTTCTTT
CSARDGSIGQTQAFF
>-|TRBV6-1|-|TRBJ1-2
TGTGCCAGCAGTGCGTCGGCCGGTCTTGAGGCCCTCGATGGCTACACCTTC
CASSASAGLEALDGYTF
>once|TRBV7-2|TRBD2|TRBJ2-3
TGTGCCAGCAGCATGGGACTAGCAGGTAGCACAGATACGCAGTATTTT
CASSMGLAGSTDTQYF
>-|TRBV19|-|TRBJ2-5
TGTGCCAGTAGTATAGCCCCACAAGAGACCCAGTACTTC
CASSIAPQETQYF
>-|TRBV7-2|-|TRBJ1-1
TGTGCCAGCAGCAGGGACAACTTTCTCATGGCTTTCTTT
CASSRDNFLMAFF
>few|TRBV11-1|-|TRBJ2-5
TGTGCCAGCAGCTTCGACAGGCCAGAGACCCAGTACTTC
CASSFDRPETQYF
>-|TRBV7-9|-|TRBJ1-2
TGTGCCAGCATCGGGGACGTCGAAGGCTATGGCTACACCTTC
CASIGDVEGYGYTF
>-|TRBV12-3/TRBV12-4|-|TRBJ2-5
TGTGCCAGCAGTTGGGATCGGGACGGCCAAGAGACCCAGTACTTC
CASSWDRDGQETQYF
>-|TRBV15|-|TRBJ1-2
TGTGCCACCAGCATCTTCCAGTCGAACTATGGCTACACCTTC
CATSIFQSNYGYTF
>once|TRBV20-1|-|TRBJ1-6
TGCAGTGCTAGATCGGGACGGGTGGGAGGTTCACCCCTCCACTTT
CSARSGRVGGSPLHF
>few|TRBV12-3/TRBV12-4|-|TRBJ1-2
TGTGCCAGCAGTTCCCTTGGGGACGACTATGGCTACACCTTC
CASSSLGDDYGYTF
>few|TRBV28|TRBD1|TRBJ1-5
TGTGCCAGCAGTTTGCGAGGGGGCAAGTACGGTCAGCCCCAGCATTTT
CASSLRGGKYGQPQHF
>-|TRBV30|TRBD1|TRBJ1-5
TGTGCCTGGAGTCTAAGGACAGGGCATCAGCCCCAGCATTTT
CAWSLRTGHQPQHF
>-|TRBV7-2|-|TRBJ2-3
TGTGCCAGCACCCTACCAGGGGGAGGGGTAGATACGCAGTATTTT
CASTLPGGGVDTQYF
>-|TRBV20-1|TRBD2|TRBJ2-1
TGCAGTGCTAGAGATTATCGGACTAGCGGGGGGGCAAATGAGCAGTTCTTC
CSARDYRTSGGANEQFF
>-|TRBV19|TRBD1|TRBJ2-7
TGTGCCAGTAGTAGACAGGGAATGACCTACGAGCAGTACTTC
CASSRQGMTYEQYF
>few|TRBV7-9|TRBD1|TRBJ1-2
TGTGCCAGCAGCCACCCGACAGGGAATTATGGCTACACCTTC
CASSHPTGNYGYTF